These T cell receptor beta chains were read from a single sample in a study of T-cell memory formation after mild COVID-19. TCRdb recomputed calls from the 5' RACE reads with MiXCR, one row per CDR3 protein. Among 540,000 or so distinct CDR3 sequences listed, 20% were seen once. Sequenced sample: PBMCs or a T cell subset sorted from them (not recorded which). Source of these receptors: an adult woman who had mild COVID-19 (a few samples of this study predate the infection). Cell type and time point are not known. CDR3s include the opening cysteine and the closing phenylalanine or tryptophan. D genes are given only for firm matches. The listing skips clone size in some rows; elsewhere it reads once, few, many or a size class.

clone_size d_call cdr3_length j_call v_call cdr3_aa cdr3_nt
NA NA 15 TRBJ2-4 TRBV5-1 CASSQATSPKNIQYF TGCGCCAGCAGCCAAGCGACTAGTCCCAAAAACATTCAGTACTTC
few NA 15 TRBJ1-1 TRBV6-6 CASSPSPTGNTEAFF TGTGCCAGCAGTCCATCCCCCACAGGTAACACTGAAGCTTTCTTT
NA TRBD2 19 TRBJ2-7 TRBV6-5 CASSYPKIRTSGSSYEQYF TGTGCCAGCAGTTACCCTAAGATTCGGACTAGCGGGAGCTCCTACGAGCAGTACTTC
NA TRBD2 17 TRBJ2-3 TRBV5-4 CASSLGLAGPSTDTQYF TGTGCCAGCAGCCTCGGACTAGCGGGACCCAGCACAGATACGCAGTATTTT
NA NA 13 TRBJ1-1 TRBV5-6 CASSSILRGKAFF TGTGCCAGCAGCTCTATCCTACGAGGGAAAGCTTTCTTT
NA NA 18 TRBJ2-1 TRBV4-3 CASSQARTRPSSYNEQFF TGCGCCAGCAGCCAAGCCCGTACCCGGCCGAGCTCCTACAATGAGCAGTTCTTC
few NA 11 TRBJ2-3 TRBV25-1 CASRGVDTQYF TGTGCCAGCAGGGGAGTAGATACGCAGTATTTT
many TRBD1 13 TRBJ2-7 TRBV29-1 CSASGTGLYEQYF TGCAGCGCATCAGGGACAGGTCTCTACGAGCAGTACTTC
NA TRBD1 17 TRBJ1-1 TRBV25-1 CASSEYRKPGQPGGAFF TGTGCCAGCAGTGAATATAGGAAGCCGGGACAGCCTGGGGGAGCTTTCTTT
NA TRBD1 15 TRBJ1-6 TRBV5-1 CASSLGQGPVRPLHF TGCGCCAGCAGCCTCGGACAGGGGCCCGTTCGACCCCTCCACTTT
NA NA 12 TRBJ2-7 TRBV12-3/TRBV12-4 CASSGGWDEQYF TGTGCCAGCAGTGGGGGTTGGGACGAGCAGTACTTC
NA NA 12 TRBJ2-5 TRBV5-4 CASSLWAETQYF TGTGCCAGCAGCTTGTGGGCGGAGACCCAGTACTTC
NA TRBD1 17 TRBJ2-4 TRBV12-3/TRBV12-4 CASSPRWGQGFHVVQYF TGTGCCAGCAGTCCACGTTGGGGACAGGGGTTCCACGTGGTTCAGTACTTC
NA TRBD1 15 TRBJ2-1 TRBV6-4 CASSDETGAYNEQFF TGTGCCAGCAGTGACGAGACAGGGGCATACAATGAGCAGTTCTTC
NA TRBD2 15 TRBJ2-7 TRBV25-1 CASSDVGSGLYEQYF TGTGCCAGCAGTGACGTTGGTAGCGGGTTGTACGAGCAGTACTTC